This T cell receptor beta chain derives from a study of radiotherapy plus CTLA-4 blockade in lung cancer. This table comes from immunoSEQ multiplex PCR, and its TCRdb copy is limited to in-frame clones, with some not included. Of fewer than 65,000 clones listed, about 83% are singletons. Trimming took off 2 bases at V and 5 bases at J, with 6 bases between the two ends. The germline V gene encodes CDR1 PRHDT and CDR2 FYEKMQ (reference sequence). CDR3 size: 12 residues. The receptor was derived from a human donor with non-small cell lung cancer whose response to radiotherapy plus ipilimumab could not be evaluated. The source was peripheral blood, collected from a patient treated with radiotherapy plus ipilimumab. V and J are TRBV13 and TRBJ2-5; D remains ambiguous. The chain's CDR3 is CASSLNGETQYF. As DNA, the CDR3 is TGTGCCAGCAGCTTAAACGGGGAGACCCAGTACTTC.